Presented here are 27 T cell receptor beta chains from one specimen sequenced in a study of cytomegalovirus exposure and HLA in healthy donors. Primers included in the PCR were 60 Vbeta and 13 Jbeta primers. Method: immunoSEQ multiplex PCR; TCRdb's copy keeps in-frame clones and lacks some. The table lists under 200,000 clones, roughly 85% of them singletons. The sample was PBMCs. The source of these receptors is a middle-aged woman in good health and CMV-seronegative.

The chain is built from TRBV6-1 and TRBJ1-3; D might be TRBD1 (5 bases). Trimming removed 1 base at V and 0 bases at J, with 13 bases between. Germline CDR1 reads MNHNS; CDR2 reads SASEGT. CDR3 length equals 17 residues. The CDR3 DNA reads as TGTGCCAGCAGTGAAGGTTGGGGCAACCCCTCTGGAAACACCATATATTTT. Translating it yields CASSEGWGNPSGNTIYF.

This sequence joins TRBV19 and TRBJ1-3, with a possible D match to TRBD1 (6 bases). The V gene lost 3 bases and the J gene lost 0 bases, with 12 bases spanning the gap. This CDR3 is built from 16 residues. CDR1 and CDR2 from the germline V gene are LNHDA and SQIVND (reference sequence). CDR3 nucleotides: TGTGCCAGTAGTATTCGGGGACACAGCTCTGGAAACACCATATATTTT. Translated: CASSIRGHSSGNTIYF.

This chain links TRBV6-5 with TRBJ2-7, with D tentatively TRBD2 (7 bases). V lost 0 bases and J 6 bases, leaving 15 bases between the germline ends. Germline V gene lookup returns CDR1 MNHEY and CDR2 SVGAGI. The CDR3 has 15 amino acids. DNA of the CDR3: TGTGCCAGCAGTTACTCCCTGGCAGGGGAGGGCGAGCAGTACTTC. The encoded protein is CASSYSLAGEGEQYF.

CDR3 sequence (DNA): TGTGCCAGCAGCGTAGCCGGAAGAGGGAGCGCTGAAGCTTTCTTT. Its protein product is CASSVAGRGSAEAFF. This rearrangement joins TRBV9 to TRBJ1-1; D is ambiguous. Germline CDR1 reads SGDLS; CDR2 reads YYNGEE. The V gene lost 0 bases and the J gene lost 6 bases, with 15 bases spanning the gap. The CDR3 consists of 15 residues.

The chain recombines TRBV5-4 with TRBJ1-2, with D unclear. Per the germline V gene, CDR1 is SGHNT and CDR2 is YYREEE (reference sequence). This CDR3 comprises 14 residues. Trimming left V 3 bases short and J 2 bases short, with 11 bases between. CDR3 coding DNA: TGTGCCAGCAGCTCTCTAGCGGGGAACTATGGCTACACCTTC. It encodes CASSSLAGNYGYTF.

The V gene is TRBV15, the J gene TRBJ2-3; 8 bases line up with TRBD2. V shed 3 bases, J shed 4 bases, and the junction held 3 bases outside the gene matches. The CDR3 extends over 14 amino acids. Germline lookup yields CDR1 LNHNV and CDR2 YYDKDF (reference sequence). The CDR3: CATSRISGADTQYF. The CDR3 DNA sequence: TGTGCCACCAGCAGGATTAGCGGGGCAGATACGCAGTATTTT.

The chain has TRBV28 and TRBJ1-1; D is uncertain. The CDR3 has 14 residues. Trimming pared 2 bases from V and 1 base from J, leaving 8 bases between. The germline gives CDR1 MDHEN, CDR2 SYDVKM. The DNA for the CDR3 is TGTGCCAGCAGTTTAATACGGGAGAACACTGAAGCTTTCTTT. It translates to CASSLIRENTEAFF.

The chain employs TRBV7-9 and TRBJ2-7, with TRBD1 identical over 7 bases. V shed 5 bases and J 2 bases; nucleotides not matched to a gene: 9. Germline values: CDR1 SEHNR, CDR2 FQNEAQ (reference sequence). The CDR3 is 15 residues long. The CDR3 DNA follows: TGTGCCAGCAGCCCAGAGGGGGCGCTGGCCTACGAGCAGTACTTC. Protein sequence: CASSPEGALAYEQYF.

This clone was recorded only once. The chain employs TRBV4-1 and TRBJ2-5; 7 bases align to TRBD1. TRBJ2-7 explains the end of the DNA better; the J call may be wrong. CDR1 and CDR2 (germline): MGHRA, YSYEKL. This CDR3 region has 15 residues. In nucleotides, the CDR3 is TGCGCCAGCAGCCCTGGACAGGCGTCGATCTACGAGCAGTACTTC. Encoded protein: CASSPGQASIYEQYF.

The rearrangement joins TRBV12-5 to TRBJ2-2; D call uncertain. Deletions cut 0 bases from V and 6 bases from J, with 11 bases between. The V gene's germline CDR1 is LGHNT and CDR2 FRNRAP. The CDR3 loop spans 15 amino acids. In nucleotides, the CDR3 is TGTGCTAGTGGTTTGGTACTGTCTGGGCCCGGGGAGCTGTTTTTT. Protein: CASGLVLSGPGELFF.

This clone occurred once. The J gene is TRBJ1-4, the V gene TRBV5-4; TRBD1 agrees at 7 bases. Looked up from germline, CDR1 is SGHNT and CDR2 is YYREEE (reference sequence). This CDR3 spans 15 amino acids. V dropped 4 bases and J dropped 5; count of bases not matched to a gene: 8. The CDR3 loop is CASSRGGTANEKLFF. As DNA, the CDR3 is TGTGCCAGCAGCCGCGGTGGGACAGCCAATGAAAAACTGTTTTTT.

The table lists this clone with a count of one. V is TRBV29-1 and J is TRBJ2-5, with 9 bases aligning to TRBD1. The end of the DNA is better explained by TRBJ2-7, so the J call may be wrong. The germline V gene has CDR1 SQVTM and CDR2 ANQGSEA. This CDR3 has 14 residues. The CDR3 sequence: CSVWYRDRAYEQYF. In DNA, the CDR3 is TGCAGCGTCTGGTACCGGGACAGGGCCTACGAGCAGTACTTC.

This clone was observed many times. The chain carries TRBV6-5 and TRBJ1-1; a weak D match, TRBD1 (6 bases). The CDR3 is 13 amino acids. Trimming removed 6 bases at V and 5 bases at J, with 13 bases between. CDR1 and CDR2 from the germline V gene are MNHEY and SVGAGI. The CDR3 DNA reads TGTGCCAGCAGCCTAACAGGGTGGACTGAAGCTTTCTTT. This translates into CASSLTGWTEAFF.

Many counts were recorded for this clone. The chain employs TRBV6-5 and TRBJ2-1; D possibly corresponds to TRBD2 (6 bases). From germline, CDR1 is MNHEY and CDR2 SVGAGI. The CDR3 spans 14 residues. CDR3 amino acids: CGTGREPPFDEQFF. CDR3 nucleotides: TGTGGAACGGGACGGGAGCCACCTTTCGATGAGCAGTTCTTC.

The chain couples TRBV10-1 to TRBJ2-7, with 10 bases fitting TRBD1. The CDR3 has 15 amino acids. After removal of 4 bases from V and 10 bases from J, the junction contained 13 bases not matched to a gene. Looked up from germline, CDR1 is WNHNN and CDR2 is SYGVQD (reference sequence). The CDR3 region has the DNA TGCGCCAGCAGTGTCACCGGGACAGGGGTCCGTCGCCAGTACTTC. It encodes CASSVTGTGVRRQYF.

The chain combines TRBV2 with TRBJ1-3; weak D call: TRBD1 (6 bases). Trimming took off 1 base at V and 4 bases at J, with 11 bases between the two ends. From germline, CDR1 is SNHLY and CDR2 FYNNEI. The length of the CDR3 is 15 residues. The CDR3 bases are TGTGCCAGCAGTGAAGGTCGGACAGTCGGAAACACCATATATTTT. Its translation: CASSEGRTVGNTIYF. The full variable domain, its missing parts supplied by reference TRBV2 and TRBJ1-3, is EPEVTQTPSHQVTQMGQEVILRCVPISNHLYFYWYRQILGQKVEFLVSFYNNEISEKSEIFDDQFSVERPDGSNFTLKIRSTKLEDSAMYFCASSEGRTVGNTIYFGEGSWLTVV.

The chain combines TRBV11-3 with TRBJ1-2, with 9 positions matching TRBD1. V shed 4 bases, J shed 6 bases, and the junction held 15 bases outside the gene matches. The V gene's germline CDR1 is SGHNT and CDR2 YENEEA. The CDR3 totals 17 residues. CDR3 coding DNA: TGTGCCAGCAGCTCTCGACCGGGACAGGGAGGAATCGATGGCTACACCTTC. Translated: CASSSRPGQGGIDGYTF.

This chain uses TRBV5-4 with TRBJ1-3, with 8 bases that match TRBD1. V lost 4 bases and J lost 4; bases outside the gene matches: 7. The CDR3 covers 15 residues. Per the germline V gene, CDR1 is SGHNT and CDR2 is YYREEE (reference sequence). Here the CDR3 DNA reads TGTGCCAGCAGCACGGGACAGGCGTCAGGAAACACCATATATTTT. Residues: CASSTGQASGNTIYF.

CDR3 nucleotides: TGTGCCAGCAGCTCAAGAGGCACGGACGAGCAGTACTTC. It encodes CASSSRGTDEQYF. The V gene is TRBV11-3, the J gene TRBJ2-7; D is unresolved. The V gene's germline CDR1 is SGHNT and CDR2 YENEEA. Trimming stripped 4 bases from V and 5 bases from J, with 12 bases between. This CDR3 contains 13 residues.

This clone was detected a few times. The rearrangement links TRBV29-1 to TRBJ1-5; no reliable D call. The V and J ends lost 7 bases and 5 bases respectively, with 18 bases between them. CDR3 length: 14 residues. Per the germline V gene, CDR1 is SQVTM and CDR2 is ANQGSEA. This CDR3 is CSARPGGSDQPQHF. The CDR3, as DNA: TGCAGCGCCCGCCCAGGCGGGAGCGATCAGCCCCAGCATTTT.

The CDR3 region has the DNA TGTGCCAGCAAAGATCGGACAGATACGCAGTATTTT. It is translated as CASKDRTDTQYF. The V and J genes are TRBV6-6 and TRBJ2-3; D is ambiguous. The CDR3 has 12 amino acids. Germline V CDR1 and CDR2: MNHNY, SVGAGI (reference sequence). The germline V and J ends were trimmed by 7 bases and 3 bases, with 8 bases remaining between them.

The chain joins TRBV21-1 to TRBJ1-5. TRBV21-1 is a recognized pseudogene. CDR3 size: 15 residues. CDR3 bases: TGTGCCAGCAGAGCGCAGCTTTATAGCAATCAGCCCCAGCATTTT. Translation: CASRAQLYSNQPQHF.

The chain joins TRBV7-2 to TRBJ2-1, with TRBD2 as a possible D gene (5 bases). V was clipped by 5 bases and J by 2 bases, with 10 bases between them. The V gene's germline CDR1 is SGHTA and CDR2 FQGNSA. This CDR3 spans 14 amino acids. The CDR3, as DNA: TGTGCCAGCAGCCCGACGAGGGCCTACAATGAGCAGTTCTTC. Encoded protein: CASSPTRAYNEQFF.

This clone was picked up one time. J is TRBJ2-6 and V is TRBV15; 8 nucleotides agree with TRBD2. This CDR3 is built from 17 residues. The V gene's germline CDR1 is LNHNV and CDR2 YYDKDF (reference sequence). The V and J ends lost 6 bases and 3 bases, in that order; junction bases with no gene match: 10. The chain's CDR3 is CATSPPRGAGGANVLTF. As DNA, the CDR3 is TGTGCCACCAGTCCTCCGCGGGGGGCCGGTGGGGCCAACGTCCTGACTTTC.

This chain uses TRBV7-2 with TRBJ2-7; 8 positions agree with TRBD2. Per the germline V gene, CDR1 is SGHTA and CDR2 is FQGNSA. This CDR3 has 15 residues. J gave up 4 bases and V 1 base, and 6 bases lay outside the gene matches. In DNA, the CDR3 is TGTGCCAGCAGCTTAGTTGCGGGGGGCCTTTACGAGCAGTACTTC. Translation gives CASSLVAGGLYEQYF.

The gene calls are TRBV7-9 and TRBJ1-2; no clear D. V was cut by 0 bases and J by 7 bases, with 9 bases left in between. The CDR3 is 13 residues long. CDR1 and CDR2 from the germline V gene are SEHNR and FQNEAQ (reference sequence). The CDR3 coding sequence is TGTGCCAGCAGCTTAGCTGTCTCCGGTGGCTACACCTTC. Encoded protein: CASSLAVSGGYTF.

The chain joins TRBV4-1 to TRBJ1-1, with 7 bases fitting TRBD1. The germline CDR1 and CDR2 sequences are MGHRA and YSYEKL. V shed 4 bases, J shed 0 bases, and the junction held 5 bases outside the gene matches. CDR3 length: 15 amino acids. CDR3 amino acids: CASSPEGTVNTEAFF. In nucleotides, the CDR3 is TGCGCCAGCAGCCCAGAGGGGACAGTGAACACTGAAGCTTTCTTT.